These T cell receptor beta chains were read from a single sample in a study of cytomegalovirus exposure and HLA in healthy donors. Produced via immunoSEQ multiplex PCR; TCRdb's table is partial and in-frame only. The sample lists 110,000 to 150,000 clones; approximately 9% were seen once. Sequenced input: PBMCs. Receptors were obtained from a male donor in good health and CMV-seronegative. Each CDR3 is given with its conserved first and last residue. A D gene is named only where the DNA matches it firmly. Size is stated for part of the rows, as once, few or many counts, or as a class when the clone is expanded.

V,J,size,D,DNA,CDR3
TRBV7-6,TRBJ1-4,NA,TRBD1,TGTGCCAGCAGCGCTGGGACAGGGCCGAGAGTACTGGAAAAACTGTTTTTT,CASSAGTGPRVLEKLFF
TRBV7-3,TRBJ2-1,NA,NA,TGTGCCAGCAGCTCCACTAGGGACAATGAGCAGTTCTTC,CASSSTRDNEQFF
TRBV6-1,TRBJ2-7,many,NA,TGTGCCAGCAGTGAGACGGATAGGGGCGAGCAGTACTTC,CASSETDRGEQYF
TRBV6-6,TRBJ1-3,NA,NA,TGTGCCAGCAGTCCGGGGGGCAGGTTGAGAGGAAACACCATATATTTT,CASSPGGRLRGNTIYF
TRBV19,TRBJ2-1,NA,TRBD2,TGTGCCTCGGGGGGGTCCTGGTTAGGTGAGCAGTTCTTC,CASGGSWLGEQFF
TRBV6-5,TRBJ1-5,NA,TRBD1,TGTGCCAGCAGTTATGGGGCAGGGGGAGATCAGCCCCAGCATTTT,CASSYGAGGDQPQHF
TRBV16,TRBJ2-7,few,TRBD1,TGTGCCAGCAGCCAGGCCGAACAGGGGAGATACGAGCAGTACTTC,CASSQAEQGRYEQYF
TRBV27,TRBJ1-5,few,NA,TGTGCCAGCAGTTTGGTGGAGGGTCAGCCCCAGCATTTT,CASSLVEGQPQHF
TRBV2,TRBJ2-1,few,TRBD2,TGTGCCAGCAGTGAAGCGCTTCTGTGGGCTAGCGGGGGGAAGAGCTCCTACAATGAGCAGTTCTTC,CASSEALLWASGGKSSYNEQFF
TRBV19,TRBJ1-1,few,NA,TGTGCCAGTAGTATGGAGGGGATGAACACTGAAGCTTTCTTT,CASSMEGMNTEAFF
TRBV10-3,TRBJ2-7,NA,NA,TGTGCCATCAGTGGCGACAGACACGAGCAGTACTTC,CAISGDRHEQYF
TRBV5-4,TRBJ2-3,NA,TRBD2,TGTGCCAGCTCCGGTGGGACTAGCGGGGGGCTGAGCACAGATACGCAGTATTTT,CASSGGTSGGLSTDTQYF